Listed below are T cell receptor beta chains from one sample, sequenced in a study of identifying expanded T cells in peripheral blood. The protocol was immunoSEQ multiplex PCR, while the TCRdb copy is restricted to in-frame clones and leaves out a portion. This sample has around 63,000 clones, with roughly 86% found just once. The sample consisted of blood. Every receptor here comes from a person aged 18-70 years in good health. Both conserved end residues are part of each CDR3. D genes are given only for firm matches. Expanded clones get a size class; other rows say once, few or many, or leave the size out.

abundance,j_gene,d_gene,v_gene,CDR3nt,CDR3aa
NA,TRBJ1-5,NA,TRBV5-6,TGTGCCAGCAGCTTGTTCGACAGGAGCAATCAGCCCCAGCATTTT,CASSLFDRSNQPQHF
NA,TRBJ2-2,TRBD2,TRBV2,TGTGCCAGCAGTGAAGGGAGGGTAGCGGGGACCCCCACCGGGGAGCTGTTTTTT,CASSEGRVAGTPTGELFF
NA,TRBJ2-2,TRBD1,TRBV28,TGTGCCAGCAGTCGCCCAGGGGGCGGCACCGGGGAGCTGTTTTTT,CASSRPGGGTGELFF
NA,TRBJ2-2,NA,TRBV5-1,TGCGCCAGCAGCTTCGCAGGGCCGTTCAGCGGTACGAACACCGGGGAGCTGTTTTTT,CASSFAGPFSGTNTGELFF
once,TRBJ2-3,NA,TRBV19,TGTGCCAGTAGTAAGGGGCGCACAGATACGCAGTATTTT,CASSKGRTDTQYF
NA,TRBJ1-3,NA,TRBV9,TGTGCCAGCAGCGTAGCTACCGGACTGACTGGAAACACCATATATTTT,CASSVATGLTGNTIYF
NA,TRBJ1-2,TRBD1,TRBV4-2,TGTGCCAGCAGCCAAGAGACAGGGTCCTATGGCTACACCTTC,CASSQETGSYGYTF
NA,TRBJ2-5,TRBD1,TRBV5-1,TGCGCCAGCACCCCTGGGACAGGGGGGTACCAAGAGACCCAGTACTTC,CASTPGTGGYQETQYF
NA,TRBJ2-7,TRBD1,TRBV4-1,TGCGCCAGCAGCCAAGGACAGGGATCCTACGAGCAGTACTTC,CASSQGQGSYEQYF
NA,TRBJ2-3,TRBD2,TRBV29-1,TGCAGCGTCAAACTAGCGGGCGGCAGCACAGATACGCAGTATTTT,CSVKLAGGSTDTQYF
NA,TRBJ1-5,NA,TRBV28,TGTGCCAGCAGTTTATGGCAAAGCGGGACCTACAGCAATCAGCCCCAGCATTTT,CASSLWQSGTYSNQPQHF
NA,TRBJ1-5,TRBD1,TRBV4-1,TGCGCCAGCAGCCAAGAGGGACAGCAGCCCCAGCATTTT,CASSQEGQQPQHF
NA,TRBJ2-7,NA,TRBV6-1,TGTGCCAGCAGTGAAGCCCACCGGGGGACATCCTACGAGCAGTACTTC,CASSEAHRGTSYEQYF
NA,TRBJ2-5,TRBD2,TRBV11-3,TGTGCCAGCAGCAGTACAGCAGCGGGGGAGACCCAGTACTTC,CASSSTAAGETQYF
NA,TRBJ1-5,TRBD1,TRBV27,TGTGCCAGCCGGAAGGGGGGGGACAGGTACAATCAGCCCCAGCATTTT,CASRKGGDRYNQPQHF
NA,TRBJ2-7,TRBD1,TRBV14,TGTGCCAGCAGCCAGGAGGGACAGGTCTCCTCCTACGAGCAGTACTTC,CASSQEGQVSSYEQYF
NA,TRBJ2-2,TRBD1,TRBV27,TGTGCCAGCAGTCCCCGGGACAGGGGGGAGCTGTTTTTT,CASSPRDRGELFF
NA,TRBJ2-7,NA,TRBV5-6,TGTGCCAGCAGCTGGGCCGGGCCATCCTACGAGCAGTACTTC,CASSWAGPSYEQYF
NA,TRBJ2-3,NA,TRBV5-4,TGTGCCAGCAGCTTGGGACAGCCAGATACGCAGTATTTT,CASSLGQPDTQYF
NA,TRBJ2-2,NA,TRBV19,TGTGCCAGTAACTGGGGCAGCGCTGTGGGCACCGGGGAGCTGTTTTTT,CASNWGSAVGTGELFF
NA,TRBJ1-1,TRBD1,TRBV6-1,TGTGCCAGCGGCGACAGGGGCCGGACTGAAGCTTTCTTT,CASGDRGRTEAFF
few,TRBJ1-3,NA,TRBV30,TGTGCCTGGAGCCAGGGGAAGTCTGGAAACACCATATATTTT,CAWSQGKSGNTIYF
NA,TRBJ2-5,NA,TRBV6-1,TGTGCCAGCATGGGGGCTCGGGAGACCCAGTACTTC,CASMGARETQYF
NA,TRBJ1-5,TRBD1,TRBV7-8,TGTGCCAGCAGCTTAGAGTGGACAGGTTATCAGCCCCAGCATTTT,CASSLEWTGYQPQHF
NA,TRBJ2-7,TRBD2,TRBV7-9,TGTGCCAGCAGCTCTGGAGCGGGAGGGCCCGAGCAGTACTTC,CASSSGAGGPEQYF
NA,TRBJ2-1,NA,TRBV7-9,TGTGCCAGCAGCCGTAGCAGGAATGAGCAGTTCTTC,CASSRSRNEQFF
NA,TRBJ2-3,NA,TRBV12-5,TGTGCTAGTGCCGACCTCACAGATACGCAGTATTTT,CASADLTDTQYF
few,TRBJ2-6,NA,TRBV6-4,TGTGCCAGCAGTGACTCGAACGGGATCTCTGGGGCCAACGTCCTGACTTTC,CASSDSNGISGANVLTF
NA,TRBJ1-4,NA,TRBV9,TGTGCCAGCAGCCCTTCGGGGGGGAGCGAAAAACTGTTTTTT,CASSPSGGSEKLFF
NA,TRBJ2-1,TRBD1,TRBV4-1,TGCGCCAGCAGCCAAGACCAGGGGGCATGGAATGAGCAGTTCTTC,CASSQDQGAWNEQFF
NA,TRBJ2-7,TRBD2,TRBV4-3,TGCGCCAGCAGCCAAGATATAGCGGGAGGGCCGGTTGAGCAGTACTTC,CASSQDIAGGPVEQYF
NA,TRBJ1-2,TRBD1,TRBV19,TGTGCCACCTCGGGACAGCATTATGGCTACACCTTC,CATSGQHYGYTF
NA,TRBJ1-1,NA,TRBV18,TGTGCCAGCTCACCACCGGCAGGGTTCACTGAAGCTTTCTTT,CASSPPAGFTEAFF
once,TRBJ2-7,NA,TRBV19,TGTGCCAGTAGTATCCGCCTATTTAGCTACGAGCAGTACTTC,CASSIRLFSYEQYF
NA,TRBJ2-1,TRBD2,TRBV25-1,TGTGCCAGCAGTGCCCTAGCGGGGGGGCGTTCCTACAATGAGCAGTTCTTC,CASSALAGGRSYNEQFF
NA,TRBJ2-2,NA,TRBV5-1,TGCGCCAGCAGCTTGGGAAACGTTTTCGGGGAGCTGTTTTTT,CASSLGNVFGELFF
NA,TRBJ2-2,NA,TRBV5-4,TGTGCCAGCGCCCAGAAGACGCCCTTCGCCGGGGAGCTGTTTTTT,CASAQKTPFAGELFF
NA,TRBJ2-3,TRBD1,TRBV11-2,TGTGCCAGCAGCTTGTACAGGGGGGTAGGTACGCAGTATTTT,CASSLYRGVGTQYF
NA,TRBJ2-1,TRBD2,TRBV6-6,TGTGCCAGCAGCGCCAGCGGGAGACACAATGAGCAGTTCTTC,CASSASGRHNEQFF
NA,TRBJ1-2,NA,TRBV10-2,TGCGCCAGCAGTGAGTCGCCTGGGAGGGCCTATGGCTACACCTTC,CASSESPGRAYGYTF
NA,TRBJ2-7,NA,TRBV2,TGTGCCAGCAATCTACGCATCTCCTACGAGCAGTACTTC,CASNLRISYEQYF
NA,TRBJ2-5,TRBD1,TRBV19,TGTGCCAGTAGTATAAATTTAGGGACAGTACAAGAGACCCAGTACTTC,CASSINLGTVQETQYF
few,TRBJ1-2,NA,TRBV20-1,TGCAGTGCTAGAAGCGTTTATGGCTACACCTTC,CSARSVYGYTF
NA,TRBJ2-7,NA,TRBV5-1,TGCGCCAGCAGCTCGAAAGTGGGGGTGGGTGAGCAGTACTTC,CASSSKVGVGEQYF
NA,TRBJ2-3,NA,TRBV7-9,TGTGCCAGCAGCTTAGGGCAGGGGCCGAGCACAGATACGCAGTATTTT,CASSLGQGPSTDTQYF
NA,TRBJ1-1,NA,TRBV4-1,TGCGCCAGCAGCCAAGGGCCCGGGACTTTGATAACTGAAGCTTTCTTT,CASSQGPGTLITEAFF
NA,TRBJ1-6,NA,TRBV28,TGTGCCAGCAGTTTTGAGCGGATTACACCCCTCCACTTT,CASSFERITPLHF